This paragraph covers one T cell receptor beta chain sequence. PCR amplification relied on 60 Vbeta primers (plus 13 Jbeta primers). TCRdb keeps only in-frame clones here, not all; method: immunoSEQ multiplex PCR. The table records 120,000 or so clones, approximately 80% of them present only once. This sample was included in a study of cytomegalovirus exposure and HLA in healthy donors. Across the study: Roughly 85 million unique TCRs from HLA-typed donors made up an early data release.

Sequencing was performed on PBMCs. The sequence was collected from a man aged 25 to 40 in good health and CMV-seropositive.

The CDR3 coding sequence is TGTGCCAGCAAGGCGTCAGGGGGGCCGTACACCATATATTTT. Protein sequence: CASKASGGPYTIYF. The V and J genes are TRBV5-5 and TRBJ1-3; TRBD1 aligns across 7 bases. The CDR3 is 14 amino acids. V shed 6 bases and J 8 bases; nucleotides not matched to a gene: 11. Germline assignment: CDR1 SGHKS and CDR2 YYEKEE (reference sequence).